Below are 32 T cell receptor beta chains sequenced from a single sample in a study of blood T cells in healthy people across ages. It was with a sample-barcoded 5' primer and a J-beta primer mix that a second PCR of about 6 to 11 cycles was run. One entry per CDR3 protein results from TCRdb running MiXCR on the 5' RACE reads. The sample lists about 1.1 million distinct CDR3 sequences; approximately 38% were seen once. Sequenced input: blood. The receptors stem from a man between 18 and 35 years old in good health.

The genes are TRBV27 and TRBJ2-7; D unresolved. The germline V gene encodes CDR1 MNHEY and CDR2 SMNVEV (reference sequence). The CDR3 is made up of 14 amino acids. Deletions cut 5 bases from V and 7 bases from J, with 18 bases between. CDR3 DNA: TGTGCCAGCAGTGTCGACCCTCTCTGGCGGGAGCAGTACTTC. This translates into CASSVDPLWREQYF.

This clonotype showed up just a few times. The rearrangement uses TRBV2 and TRBJ1-5; the match to TRBD1 covers 7 bases. This CDR3 spans 16 amino acids. V dropped 6 bases and J dropped 1; count of bases not matched to a gene: 9. Germline CDR1 is SNHLY and CDR2 is FYNNEI. The CDR3 region is CASSLQGTWSNQPQHF. The CDR3 nucleotides are TGTGCCAGCAGCTTACAGGGGACATGGAGCAATCAGCCCCAGCATTTT.

The CDR3 here is CASSVATTGPDYTF. DNA of the CDR3: TGTGCCAGCAGCGTAGCTACGACAGGTCCTGACTACACCTTC. This chain links TRBV9 with TRBJ1-2, with a tentative D call TRBD1 (6 bases). From germline, CDR1 is SGDLS and CDR2 YYNGEE. The V end lost 0 bases, the J end lost 10 bases, and 16 bases lay between the germline ends. The CDR3 has 14 amino acids.

The table lists this clonotype with a few counts. This chain joins TRBV7-2 and TRBJ2-4; 9 bases are shared with TRBD2. Losses at the gene ends were 4 bases for V and 1 base for J; bases not matched to a gene: 2. Per germline, CDR1 SGHTA and CDR2 FQGNSA. The CDR3 is 15 amino acids. The chain's CDR3 is CASSSGLAAKNIQYF. The CDR3 DNA is TGTGCCAGCAGCTCAGGACTAGCGGCCAAAAACATTCAGTACTTC.

The V call is TRBV20-1, the J call TRBJ1-1, with no clear D. CDR3 size: 14 residues. Germline CDR1 reads DFQATT; CDR2 reads SNEGSKA (reference sequence). Trimming left V 0 bases short and J 4 bases short, with 12 bases between. CDR3 amino acids: CSARDFALSTEAFF. The DNA of the CDR3 is TGCAGTGCTAGAGATTTCGCCCTCAGCACTGAAGCTTTCTTT.

This clonotype was counted between two and nine times. The chain has TRBV5-1 and TRBJ1-6; D unresolved. The CDR3 has 18 residues. V was clipped by 0 bases and J by 0 bases, with 13 bases between them. Germline-derived CDR1 and CDR2 are SGHRS and YFSETQ. The CDR3 sequence is CASSLVGTASSYNSPLHF. Here the CDR3 DNA reads TGCGCCAGCAGCTTGGTGGGAACGGCGAGCTCCTATAATTCACCCCTCCACTTT. Drawing the rest from reference TRBV5-1 and TRBJ1-6, the complete variable domain is KAGVTQTPRYLIKTRGQQVTLSCSPISGHRSVSWYQQTPGQGLQFLFEYFSETQRNKGNFPGRFSGRQFSNSRSEMNVSTLELGDSALYLCASSLVGTASSYNSPLHFGNGTRLTVT.

This clonotype came up a few times. Sequence at one end of the junction differs from germline and may be a read error. This rearrangement joins TRBV2 to TRBJ1-5, with D uncertain. This CDR3 comprises 12 residues. Per the germline V gene, CDR1 is SNHLY and CDR2 is FYNNEI. The DNA for the CDR3 is TGTACCAGCAGAGCAACGGGACAGCCCCAGCATTTT. This translates into CTSRATGQPQHF.

This clonotype has a single count. This chain connects TRBV29-1 to TRBJ1-2; tentatively, D is TRBD1 (5 bases). In germline, CDR1 is SQVTM, CDR2 ANQGSEA. The CDR3 runs to 12 residues. Trimming stripped 7 bases from V and 10 bases from J, with 19 bases between. The CDR3 is CSAPGTKGDYTF. DNA of the CDR3: TGCAGCGCACCGGGAACAAAAGGGGACTACACCTTC. Combining the CDR3 with reference TRBV29-1 and TRBJ1-2 gives the whole variable domain SAVISQKPSRDICQRGTSLTIQCQVDSQVTMMFWYRQQPGQSLTLIATANQGSEATYESGFVIDKFPISRPNLTFSTLTVSNMSPEDSSIYLCSAPGTKGDYTFGSGTRLTVV.

The chain is built from TRBV6-5 and TRBJ1-1; no clear D gene. The CDR3 sequence is 14 residues long. V lost 0 bases to trimming and J lost 3 bases, with 8 bases between them. Germline loops: CDR1 MNHEY, CDR2 SVGAGI. DNA of the CDR3: TGTGCCAGCAGTTACTCGATGGGCTACACTGAAGCTTTCTTT. It encodes CASSYSMGYTEAFF.

The chain links TRBV7-2 to TRBJ1-5; D is ambiguous. Germline V CDR1 and CDR2: SGHTA, FQGNSA. The CDR3 runs to 13 residues. V was cut by 4 bases and J by 4 bases, with 8 bases left in between. Here the CDR3 DNA reads TGTGCCAGCAGCTCACGGAGAAATCAGCCCCAGCATTTT. It encodes CASSSRRNQPQHF.

The V call is TRBV20-1, the J call TRBJ2-3; either TRBD1 or TRBD2 may supply D (5 bases each). Per germline, CDR1 DFQATT and CDR2 SNEGSKA (reference sequence). Trimming took off 3 bases at V and 0 bases at J, with 22 bases between the two ends. The CDR3 consists of 18 residues. CDR3 nucleotide sequence: TGCAGTGCTAGGGCCCTTCCCTGGGGCGGGTCCAGCACAGATACGCAGTATTTT. Its protein is CSARALPWGGSSTDTQYF.

The chain recombines TRBV4-2 with TRBJ1-5; the D gene is possibly TRBD1 (6 bases). The germline gives CDR1 LGHNA, CDR2 YNFKEQ. The CDR3 length is 14 residues. V was clipped by 1 base and J by 7 bases, with 11 bases between them. The CDR3 sequence: CASSQAGTNQPQHF. CDR3 in DNA: TGTGCCAGCAGCCAAGCTGGGACAAACCAGCCCCAGCATTTT.

This chain links TRBV5-1 with TRBJ2-3; D possibly uses TRBD1 or TRBD2 (5 bases each). Trimming took off 3 bases at V and 5 bases at J, with 16 bases between the two ends. Per germline, CDR1 SGHRS and CDR2 YFSETQ. This CDR3 has 15 amino acids. The CDR3 DNA sequence: TGCGCCAGCAGCTCAACGGGACCGCAAAAAGATACGCAGTATTTT. Amino acid sequence: CASSSTGPQKDTQYF.

The chain couples TRBV29-1 to TRBJ2-5, with D possibly being TRBD1 (5 bases). Trimming took 2 bases from V and 3 from J, leaving 10 bases between them. Germline CDR1 SQVTM, CDR2 ANQGSEA. This CDR3 has 13 amino acids. The CDR3 DNA sequence: TGCAGCGTTGAAAGGGGCAAAAAAGAGACCCAGTACTTC. This encodes CSVERGKKETQYF.

This clonotype was counted only a few times. V and J are TRBV20-1 and TRBJ1-2, with 8 nucleotides matching TRBD1. The germline V gene has CDR1 DFQATT and CDR2 SNEGSKA (reference sequence). This CDR3 is built from 15 residues. V shed 1 base and J 4 bases; nucleotides not matched to a gene: 8. In nucleotides, the CDR3 is TGCAGTGCTAGAGCTCACGGACAGGGAGGCTATGGCTACACCTTC. Translating gives CSARAHGQGGYGYTF.

The chain has TRBV12-3 or TRBV12-4 and TRBJ1-5; unclear D gene. This CDR3 is built from 18 residues. V gave up 2 bases and J gave up 0 bases, with 17 bases separating them. In nucleotides, the CDR3 is TGTGCCAGCAGTTTATCGCAGAAGATGTCGCATAGCAATCAGCCCCAGCATTTT. This translates into CASSLSQKMSHSNQPQHF.

The V gene is TRBV7-3, the J gene TRBJ2-4; possibly TRBD2 for D (6 bases). The J call is uncertain, as TRBJ2-7 better fits the DNA end. CDR1 is SGHTA and CDR2 is FQGTGA in the germline V gene. The CDR3 runs to 15 residues. The CDR3 reads CASSAEPGLPSEQYF. CDR3 sequence (DNA): TGTGCCAGCAGCGCCGAACCGGGACTTCCCTCCGAGCAGTACTTC.

V gene TRBV20-1 combines with J gene TRBJ1-1; D possibly corresponds to TRBD1 (5 bases). In germline, CDR1 is DFQATT, CDR2 SNEGSKA (reference sequence). There are 13 residues in the CDR3. The ends were cut back, 3 bases at V and 3 bases at J, with 11 bases in the middle. The CDR3 region has the DNA TGCAGTGCTAGTAGGGGTGACTACACTGAAGCTTTCTTT. The encoded protein is CSASRGDYTEAFF.

CDR3 amino acids: CSARKGTSNYGYTF. DNA of the CDR3: TGCAGTGCTCGAAAAGGGACATCTAACTATGGCTACACCTTC. V is TRBV20-1 and J is TRBJ1-2; a weak D match, TRBD1 (6 bases). CDR3 length equals 14 residues. Between the trimmed V and J ends, which lost 5 bases and 0 bases, there was a span of 13 bases. Germline V CDR1 and CDR2: DFQATT, SNEGSKA (reference sequence).

J is TRBJ2-7 and V is TRBV27; D gene uncertain. Per the germline V gene, CDR1 is MNHEY and CDR2 is SMNVEV (reference sequence). V shed 2 bases and J shed 3 bases, with 8 bases lying between them. The CDR3 has 13 amino acids. Written as DNA, the CDR3 is TGTGCCAGCAGTTTAAGGAGTCGCTACGAGCAGTACTTC. This codes for CASSLRSRYEQYF.

The V call is TRBV12-3 or TRBV12-4, the J call TRBJ2-3; D is ambiguous. V lost 1 base and J lost 6, with 14 bases in between. The CDR3 has 15 amino acids. The CDR3: CASSLGSILSDTQYF. DNA of the CDR3: TGTGCCAGCAGTTTAGGCTCCATCCTCTCGGATACGCAGTATTTT.

CDR3 sequence (DNA): TGTGCCAGCAGCGCTACGTATGAAGCTTTCTTT. Protein sequence: CASSATYEAFF. This sequence joins TRBV4-2 and TRBJ1-1, with D hard to call. In germline, CDR1 is LGHNA, CDR2 YNFKEQ. The CDR3 loop spans 11 amino acids. Trimming stripped 5 bases from V and 7 bases from J, with 8 bases between.

The chain joins TRBV20-1 to TRBJ1-4; D is uncertain. This CDR3 comprises 15 residues. The V end was cut by 5 bases, the J end by 5 bases, with 18 bases between. Germline values: CDR1 DFQATT, CDR2 SNEGSKA (reference sequence). The CDR3 sequence: CSAPGPLGRNEKLFF. CDR3 nucleotides: TGCAGTGCTCCGGGCCCCTTGGGGAGAAATGAAAAACTGTTTTTT.

The V gene is TRBV12-3 or TRBV12-4, the J gene TRBJ2-2; no definite D call. V shed 0 bases and J shed 3 bases, with 8 bases lying between them. CDR3 length: 15 residues. CDR3 DNA sequence: TGTGCCAGCAGTTTAGCGCGTTCCTACACCGGGGAGCTGTTTTTT. This encodes CASSLARSYTGELFF.

The table lists this clonotype with a few counts. V gene TRBV6-2 or TRBV6-3 combines with J gene TRBJ2-5, with D unclear. The J call may be wrong; the DNA end is better matched by TRBJ2-7. CDR3 size: 16 residues. The V gene's germline CDR1 is MNHEY and CDR2 SVGEGT. The CDR3 nucleotides read TGTGCCAGCAGTTACAAGAGGTTTGGCAGTCTCTACGAGCAGTACTTC. Translating it yields CASSYKRFGSLYEQYF.

The table lists this clonotype with a few counts. The CDR3 loop reads CASGSSFRPQHF. CDR3 DNA sequence: TGTGCCAGTGGTTCTTCTTTCCGGCCCCAGCATTTT. The chain combines TRBV28 with TRBJ1-5; D uncertain. V lost 9 bases and J 9 bases, leaving 15 bases between the germline ends. CDR1 and CDR2 from the germline V gene are MDHEN and SYDVKM. The CDR3 extends over 12 amino acids.

The CDR3 sequence is CASSYSSGISDTQYF. The CDR3 nucleotides read TGTGCCAGCAGTTACTCATCGGGGATTTCAGATACGCAGTATTTT. The chain has TRBV6-6 and TRBJ2-3; D is perhaps TRBD2 (5 bases). Trimming removed 0 bases at V and 4 bases at J, with 11 bases between. The germline V gene has CDR1 MNHNY and CDR2 SVGAGI (reference sequence). CDR3 length: 15 residues.

The V call is TRBV27, the J call TRBJ1-2, with 7 bases matching TRBD1. CDR3 length: 16 residues. The trim removed 8 bases at V and 0 bases at J, leaving 12 bases unmatched. The germline V gene has CDR1 MNHEY and CDR2 SMNVEV (reference sequence). In nucleotides, the CDR3 is TGTGCCAGCGGCCATCGACAGGGTCCCTCTAACTATGGCTACACCTTC. It codes for CASGHRQGPSNYGYTF.

The chain has TRBV29-1 and TRBJ1-1; D remains unclear. Germline CDR1 reads SQVTM; CDR2 reads ANQGSEA. V shed 7 bases and J shed 7 bases, with 13 bases lying between them. This CDR3 contains 11 residues. The CDR3 region has the DNA TGCAGCGCGTCGAGAAACCGTGAAGCTTTCTTT. Translated: CSASRNREAFF.

The rearrangement links TRBV6-6 to TRBJ2-1, with D perhaps matching TRBD2 (6 bases). This CDR3 spans 13 amino acids. V gave up 4 bases and J gave up 13 bases, with 17 bases separating them. Germline lookup yields CDR1 MNHNY and CDR2 SVGAGI (reference sequence). The CDR3 DNA sequence: TGTGCCAGCAGTTCTGGGGGAGGTGAGACCCAGTTCTTC. It codes for CASSSGGGETQFF.

CDR3 coding DNA: TGCAGCGCGACCGCAAACACCGGGGAGCTGTTTTTT. Protein: CSATANTGELFF. The rearrangement links TRBV29-1 to TRBJ2-2; D not certain. CDR1 and CDR2 from the germline V gene are SQVTM and ANQGSEA. The CDR3 length is 12 residues. Trimming pared 7 bases from V and 2 bases from J, leaving 8 bases between.

J is TRBJ1-2 and V is TRBV27, with a tentative D call TRBD1 (5 bases). The CDR3 totals 13 residues. Per germline, CDR1 MNHEY and CDR2 SMNVEV (reference sequence). V shed 3 bases and J shed 6 bases, with 11 bases lying between them. The CDR3 reads CASSFAGLDGYTF. The CDR3 nucleotides read TGTGCCAGCAGTTTCGCAGGGTTGGATGGCTACACCTTC.